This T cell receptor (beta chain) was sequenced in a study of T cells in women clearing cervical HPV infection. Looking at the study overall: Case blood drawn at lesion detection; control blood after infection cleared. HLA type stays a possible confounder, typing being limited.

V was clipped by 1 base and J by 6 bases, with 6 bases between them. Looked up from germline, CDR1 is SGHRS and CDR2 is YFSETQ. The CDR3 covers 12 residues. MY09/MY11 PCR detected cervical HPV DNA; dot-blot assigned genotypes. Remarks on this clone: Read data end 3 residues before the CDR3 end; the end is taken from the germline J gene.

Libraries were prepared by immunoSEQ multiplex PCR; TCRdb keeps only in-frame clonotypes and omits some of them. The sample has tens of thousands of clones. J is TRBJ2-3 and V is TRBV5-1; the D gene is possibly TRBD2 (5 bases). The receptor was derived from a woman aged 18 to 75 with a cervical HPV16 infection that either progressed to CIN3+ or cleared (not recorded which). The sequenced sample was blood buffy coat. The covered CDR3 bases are TGCGCCAGCAGCTTGTCGGGGGATACG. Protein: CASSLSGDT. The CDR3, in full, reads CASSLSGDTQYF.